This TCR beta chain was captured in a study of PD-1 blockade in classical Hodgkin lymphoma. Study summary: Intravenous nivolumab at 3 mg/kg was given to patients every 2 weeks. General study results and limits: Exclusion was the outcome for patients who began nivolumab under 1 year after ASCT. Baseline diversity was lower in partial responders and progressors than complete responders. By C4D1 there was a significant rise in CD4+ TCR diversity but not in CD8+ TCR diversity.

The ends were cut back, 2 bases at V and 6 bases at J, with 5 bases in the middle. CDR1 and CDR2 (germline): MNHNY, SVGAGI (reference sequence). This CDR3 is built from 11 residues. Produced via immunoSEQ multiplex PCR; TCRdb's table is partial and in-frame only. The table includes tens of thousands of clones, 90% detected once. Details on this clone: What it binds is not known.

Brentuximab vedotin exposure varied, and every patient relapsed after autologous stem cell transplantation. This specimen consisted of peripheral blood mononuclear cells (PBMCs), obtained at baseline. The genes are TRBV6-6 and TRBJ2-7; D might be TRBD1 (5 bases). This receptor was obtained from a human donor with classical Hodgkin lymphoma. DNA of the CDR3: TGTGCCAGCAGTTACGGGGCCGAGCAGTACTTC. Amino acids: CASSYGAEQYF.